A selection of T cell receptor beta chains follows, all from one sample in a study of blood T cell repertoires in COVID-19. Sequencing used immunoSEQ multiplex PCR; TCRdb keeps in-frame clones, though not all of them. The sample has more than 110,000 clones, approximately 90% seen once. Specimen: peripheral blood. All receptors come from a man in his 60s with active or convalescent COVID-19. CDR3s include the opening cysteine and the closing phenylalanine or tryptophan. The D gene is left open where the match is weak. Clone size is given for some rows only: seen once, a few or many times, or a class if the clone is expanded.

abundance | j_gene | v_gene | d_gene | CDR3aa | CDR3nt
once | TRBJ2-6 | TRBV4-3 | . | CASSQQAGGANVLTF | TGCGCCAGCAGCCAACAGGCTGGTGGGGCCAACGTCCTGACTTTC
. | TRBJ1-1 | TRBV30 | . | CAWGRNTEAFF | TGTGCCTGGGGTCGGAACACTGAAGCTTTCTTT
few | TRBJ1-5 | TRBV2 | . | CASSAGWLRSNQPQHF | TGTGCCAGCAGTGCGGGATGGTTGCGTAGCAATCAGCCCCAGCATTTT
. | TRBJ2-3 | TRBV24-1 | TRBD2 | CATSDLVAGSTDTQYF | TGTGCCACCAGTGACCTAGTAGCGGGGAGCACAGATACGCAGTATTTT
. | TRBJ1-1 | TRBV30 | . | CAWKDPGTEAFF | TGTGCCTGGAAAGACCCAGGCACTGAAGCTTTCTTT
. | TRBJ2-5 | TRBV7-2 | TRBD1 | CASSKRTGQETQYF | TGTGCCAGCAGCAAACGGACAGGCCAAGAGACCCAGTACTTC
once | TRBJ1-2 | TRBV6-5 | TRBD1 | CASSYPTGGGNYGYTF | TGTGCCAGCAGTTATCCGACAGGGGGGGGTAACTATGGCTACACCTTC
. | TRBJ2-6 | TRBV19 | TRBD1 | CASSPGQGIGANVLTF | TGTGCCAGTAGTCCTGGACAGGGTATAGGGGCCAACGTCCTGACTTTC
. | TRBJ2-7 | TRBV18 | TRBD1 | CASSGTGVGYEQYF | TGTGCCAGCTCCGGGACAGGGGTCGGCTACGAGCAGTACTTC
. | TRBJ1-1 | TRBV24-1 | TRBD1 | CATSDPRTGNTEAFF | TGTGCCACCAGTGACCCCCGGACAGGGAACACTGAAGCTTTCTTT
. | TRBJ2-3 | TRBV15 | TRBD1 | CATSSDRGSTDTQYF | TGTGCCACCAGCAGTGACAGGGGTAGCACAGATACGCAGTATTTT
once | TRBJ2-4 | TRBV27 | TRBD2 | CASRPGLAMYIQYF | TGTGCCAGCAGACCAGGACTAGCTATGTACATTCAGTACTTC
. | TRBJ1-5 | TRBV19 | TRBD1 | CASSRGTDNQPQHF | TGTGCCAGTAGTAGAGGGACAGACAATCAGCCCCAGCATTTT
. | TRBJ1-6 | TRBV9 | . | CASSPSPESYNSPLHF | TGTGCCAGCAGCCCGAGCCCGGAGTCCTATAATTCACCCCTCCACTTT
once | TRBJ2-7 | TRBV19 | TRBD2 | CASSMGLAGGYEQYF | TGTGCCAGTAGTATGGGACTAGCGGGGGGGTACGAGCAGTACTTC
. | TRBJ2-7 | TRBV15 | . | CATSRDGGTVYEQYF | TGTGCCACCAGCAGAGATGGGGGGACAGTGTACGAGCAGTACTTC
once | TRBJ1-2 | TRBV28 | . | CASSFVSYGYTF | TGTGCCAGCAGTTTCGTTAGCTATGGCTACACCTTC
. | TRBJ2-5 | TRBV5-6 | . | CASSSVETQYF | TGTGCCAGCAGCTCGGTAGAGACCCAGTACTTC
. | TRBJ1-5 | TRBV18 | . | CASSRSTDASNQPQHF | TGTGCCAGCTCACGGTCAACAGACGCTAGCAATCAGCCCCAGCATTTT
. | TRBJ1-4 | TRBV27 | . | CASSFTSGKLFF | TGTGCCAGCAGTTTTACTAGTGGAAAACTGTTTTTT
once | TRBJ2-1 | TRBV7-8 | TRBD2 | CASSFLTGLAGYNEQFF | TGTGCCAGCAGCTTCCTCACCGGACTAGCAGGGTACAATGAGCAGTTCTTC
. | TRBJ1-2 | TRBV10-3 | TRBD1 | CAISGGGQGPVEYGYTF | TGTGCCATCAGTGGGGGGGGACAGGGCCCGGTGGAGTATGGCTACACCTTC
. | TRBJ2-3 | TRBV7-2 | . | CASSLLPGGTDTQYF | TGTGCCAGCAGCTTACTTCCGGGGGGCACAGATACGCAGTATTTT
. | TRBJ2-1 | TRBV3-1/TRBV3-2 | TRBD2 | CASSQVRTSGREDEQFF | TGTGCCAGCAGCCAAGTAAGGACTAGCGGGCGGGAGGATGAGCAGTTCTTC
. | TRBJ2-3 | TRBV13 | TRBD2 | CASSLELAGPHTDTQYF | TGTGCCAGCAGCTTAGAACTAGCGGGACCACACACAGATACGCAGTATTTT
. | TRBJ2-4 | TRBV7-9 | TRBD2 | CASSLGTSGVLAKNIQYF | TGTGCCAGCAGCTTAGGGACTAGCGGGGTACTAGCCAAAAACATTCAGTACTTC
. | TRBJ1-5 | TRBV2 | TRBD1 | CASRQGSGNQPQHF | TGTGCCAGCAGACAGGGGTCGGGCAATCAGCCCCAGCATTTT
. | TRBJ2-2 | TRBV29-1 | TRBD1 | CSVTGTGNTGELFF | TGCAGCGTGACCGGGACAGGGAACACCGGGGAGCTGTTTTTT
. | TRBJ2-1 | TRBV27 | . | CASSLLGRVGEQFF | TGTGCCAGCAGTTTATTAGGCAGGGTGGGTGAGCAGTTCTTC
. | TRBJ2-1 | TRBV10-3 | TRBD2 | CAIRGTSGHNEQFF | TGTGCCATCAGGGGGACTAGCGGGCACAATGAGCAGTTCTTC
. | TRBJ2-5 | TRBV15 | . | CATSREYLQETQYF | TGTGCCACCAGCAGGGAGTACCTCCAAGAGACCCAGTACTTC
. | TRBJ1-2 | TRBV5-1 | . | CASSSPRVISIDGYTF | TGCGCCAGCAGCTCCCCCAGGGTAATCAGTATTGATGGCTACACCTTC
few | TRBJ1-5 | TRBV4-2 | . | CASSQGQGSNQPQHF | TGTGCCAGCAGCCAAGGCCAGGGGAGCAATCAGCCCCAGCATTTT
. | TRBJ2-3 | TRBV7-2 | . | CASSSYTDTQYF | TGTGCCAGCAGCTCCTACACAGATACGCAGTATTTT
few | TRBJ1-6 | TRBV7-5 | . | CVRSSPASYNSPLHF | TGTGTCAGAAGCTCCCCCGCGTCCTATAATTCACCCCTCCACTTT
. | TRBJ2-2 | TRBV5-1 | . | CASSLVGEDTGELFF | TGCGCCAGCAGCTTGGTGGGGGAGGACACCGGGGAGCTGTTTTTT
. | TRBJ2-1 | TRBV18 | . | CASSPPPQGYNEQFF | TGTGCCAGCTCACCACCACCACAGGGCTACAATGAGCAGTTCTTC
. | TRBJ1-2 | TRBV15 | . | CATSRRHGFLLDGYTF | TGTGCCACCAGCCGAAGACATGGGTTTTTACTAGATGGCTACACCTTC
. | TRBJ1-4 | TRBV11-2 | TRBD1 | CASSSIDRVDEKLFF | TGTGCCAGCAGCTCTATAGACAGGGTGGATGAAAAACTGTTTTTT
. | TRBJ1-6 | TRBV6-6 | . | CASSYRGYNSPLHF | TGTGCCAGCAGTTACAGGGGCTATAATTCACCCCTCCACTTT